These T cell receptor beta chains were read from a single sample in a study of T cells after yellow fever vaccination. Using its own MiXCR run on the 5' RACE reads, TCRdb lists one record per CDR3 protein. The sample contains a few hundred thousand distinct CDR3 sequences, 15% to 20% of which appear only once. The sequencing here drew on PBMCs, taken before the yellow fever booster vaccination. These receptors were collected from a man aged 18 to 30 who received the YFV17D yellow fever vaccine. CDR3s include the opening cysteine and the closing phenylalanine or tryptophan. Each record gives: J gene, V gene, D gene, clone size, CDR3 DNA, CDR3 protein. The D gene is left open where the match is weak. Clone size, where shown, is once, few, many, or a class for clones that have expanded.

TRBJ2-1 TRBV7-3 . many TGTGCCAGCAGCTCTATCGGGGGCAATGAGCAGTTCTTC CASSSIGGNEQFF
TRBJ1-1 TRBV6-5 TRBD1 . TGTGCCAGCAGTTACTCGCACTCAGGGGGAACTGAAGCTTTCTTT CASSYSHSGGTEAFF
TRBJ1-1 TRBV5-5 . . TGTGCCAGCAGCTTATTGGGGTTCCAGAACACTGAAGCTTTCTTT CASSLLGFQNTEAFF
TRBJ1-1 TRBV5-1 TRBD1 few TGCGCCAGCAGCTTGGGGACAGGGTTATTGAACACTGAAGCTTTCTTT CASSLGTGLLNTEAFF
TRBJ1-5 TRBV4-1 TRBD1 few TGCGCCAGCAGCCCAGGGGGCTATCAGCCCCAGCATTTT CASSPGGYQPQHF
TRBJ2-7 TRBV20-1 . few TGCAGTGCTAGGAAAGACTCCTACGAGCAGTACTTC CSARKDSYEQYF
TRBJ2-3 TRBV7-3 . . TGTGCCAGCAGCCGCCTTGGAAGGGGCACAGATACGCAGTATTTT CASSRLGRGTDTQYF
TRBJ2-1 TRBV29-1 TRBD1 . TGCAGCGTTAGACCCGGGACAGCCTACAATGAGCAGTTCTTC CSVRPGTAYNEQFF
TRBJ1-1 TRBV7-9 . . TGTGCCAGCAGCCGGGGGACCCTTGAAGCTTTCTTT CASSRGTLEAFF
TRBJ1-4 TRBV12-3/TRBV12-4 TRBD1 . TGTGCCAGCAGTTTGGGGACAGGGGGCCGGGAAAAACTGTTTTTT CASSLGTGGREKLFF
TRBJ2-3 TRBV7-6 TRBD2 . TGTGCCAGCAGCACCCGGGCGGGGGGCACAGATACGCAGTATTTT CASSTRAGGTDTQYF
TRBJ1-6 TRBV7-2 . many TGTGCCAGCAGCTTAAGATGGCAAGGATTGTGGCCCCTCCACTTT CASSLRWQGLWPLHF
TRBJ1-6 TRBV6-5 . . TGTGCCAGCAGCTCAACACAGGGTGCGTCACCCCTCCACTTT CASSSTQGASPLHF
TRBJ1-5 TRBV5-1 . . TGCGCCAGCAGCTTTGAATTAAATCAGCCCCAGCATTTT CASSFELNQPQHF
TRBJ2-2 TRBV12-3/TRBV12-4 . once TGTGCCAGCAGTTTACAGGGATCGGTCGGGGAGCTGTTTTTT CASSLQGSVGELFF
TRBJ2-6 TRBV7-6 . . TGTGCCAGCAGCTTAACCGGCGGAGGGGCCAACGTCCTGACTTTC CASSLTGGGANVLTF
TRBJ1-3 TRBV20-1 . . TGCAGTGCTAGAGATGGCAGGAACACCATATATTTT CSARDGRNTIYF
TRBJ1-1 TRBV5-5 TRBD1 . TGTGCCAGCAGTCAGGGGGTCGCTGAAGCTTTCTTT CASSQGVAEAFF
TRBJ1-1 TRBV7-9 TRBD1 few TGTGCCAGCAGCCGAGTTCAGGGGGCGGAAAAAGCTTTCTTT CASSRVQGAEKAFF
TRBJ1-5 TRBV27 TRBD1 few TGTGCCAGCAGTCCCCGGGACAGCGATCAGCCCCAGCATTTT CASSPRDSDQPQHF
TRBJ2-1 TRBV10-3 TRBD2 . TGTGCCATCAGTGATCCACTAGCGGGGGGGAGGAATGAGCAGTTCTTC CAISDPLAGGRNEQFF
TRBJ1-2 TRBV27 . few TGTGCCAGCACCGACCCCCCACAGGGATACTATGGCTACACCTTC CASTDPPQGYYGYTF
TRBJ2-1 TRBV20-1 TRBD2 few TGCAGTGCTCCACCTAGCGGGGGGGACAATGAGCAGTTCTTC CSAPPSGGDNEQFF
TRBJ1-6 TRBV7-9 TRBD1 . TGTGCCAGCAGCAGAGACAGGGGTTCACCCCTCCACTTT CASSRDRGSPLHF
TRBJ1-2 TRBV7-2 . . TGTGCCAGCATTCCGGCGGGGGCGTTTGGCTACACCTTC CASIPAGAFGYTF
TRBJ2-3 TRBV9 . few TGTGCCAGCAGCGTTGCTTCTACTAGTCTAGTCACAGATACGCAGTATTTT CASSVASTSLVTDTQYF
TRBJ2-7 TRBV6-6 TRBD1 few TGTGCCAGCGGCACAGGGGCGGGCGAGCAGTACTTC CASGTGAGEQYF
TRBJ2-4 TRBV19 . few TGTGCCAGTACCCAGACAGGCCGCGGGAACATTCAGTACTTC CASTQTGRGNIQYF
TRBJ1-1 TRBV20-1 . few TGCAGTGCTATTTTAGGAGGGCACACTGAAGCTTTCTTT CSAILGGHTEAFF
TRBJ2-3 TRBV9 TRBD2 . TGTGCCAGCAGCGTAGGGCGGACTAGCGACAATACGCAGTATTTT CASSVGRTSDNTQYF
TRBJ1-5 TRBV20-1 . few TGCAGTGCTAGAGAGTTGGGCAGGGATAGCAATCAGCCCCAGCATTTT CSARELGRDSNQPQHF
TRBJ2-4 TRBV5-4 TRBD2 . TGTGCCAGCAGCTCACCGGGACTAGGTATTCAGTACTTC CASSSPGLGIQYF
TRBJ2-1 TRBV7-6 . many TGTGCCAGCAGCTTGACCGAAGCGGGCGTATCCTACAATGAGCAGTTCTTC CASSLTEAGVSYNEQFF
TRBJ2-5 TRBV7-2 . . TGTGCCAGCAGCTTAGGGGGTCGGGGGCTGGAGACCCAGTACTTC CASSLGGRGLETQYF
TRBJ1-5 TRBV5-1 TRBD1 few TGCGCCAGCAGCTTGGACGGGACAGGGGTCGGTCAGCCCCAGCATTTT CASSLDGTGVGQPQHF
TRBJ2-2 TRBV10-3 . . TGTGCCATCACCCCCAGTGGGGGCCTCAACACCGGGGAGCTGTTTTTT CAITPSGGLNTGELFF
TRBJ1-1 TRBV6-5 . few TGTGCCAGCAGTCCCACGCTCCGGGGGACTGAAGCTTTCTTT CASSPTLRGTEAFF
TRBJ2-3 TRBV7-2 . few TGTGCCAGCAGCTTTGTCCACACAGATACGCAGTATTTT CASSFVHTDTQYF
TRBJ2-3 TRBV7-9 TRBD1 . TGTGCCAGCAGCTTAGGTGTGCAGGGGGCGCGTGATACGCAGTATTTT CASSLGVQGARDTQYF
TRBJ2-1 TRBV6-6 . few TGTGCCAGCACGGGTGCCGGTTCCAATGAGCAGTTCTTC CASTGAGSNEQFF
TRBJ2-1 TRBV7-9 . . TGTGCCAGCAGCTTGACGGGGGAGCAGTTCTTC CASSLTGEQFF
TRBJ2-7 TRBV10-3 TRBD2 . TGTGCCATCAGCACTGGGCGAGCGGGGGGCACCTACGAGCAGTACTTC CAISTGRAGGTYEQYF
TRBJ2-3 TRBV12-3/TRBV12-4 TRBD2 many TGTGCCAGCAGCCGGGGGGGGAGCACAGATACGCAGTATTTT CASSRGGSTDTQYF
TRBJ2-7 TRBV4-1 TRBD1 . TGCGCCAGCAGCCCCCGATCTGGACAGGGTCGTTCCTACGAGCAGTACTTC CASSPRSGQGRSYEQYF
TRBJ2-7 TRBV7-8 TRBD1 few TGTGCCAGCAGCCCTACCGGGACAGGGTGGTCCGAGCAGTACTTC CASSPTGTGWSEQYF
TRBJ2-2 TRBV20-1 TRBD1 many TGCAGTGCTAGAGAGGGGACAGTTAACACCGGGGAGCTGTTTTTT CSAREGTVNTGELFF
TRBJ1-5 TRBV6-6 . few TGTGCCAGCAGCCCGGGCTCCGGTCAGCCCCAGCATTTT CASSPGSGQPQHF
TRBJ2-5 TRBV20-1 . few TGCAGTGCTACCCGAACCCAAGACCTCGGGGAGACCCAGTACTTC CSATRTQDLGETQYF
TRBJ2-6 TRBV4-3 . many TGCGCCAGCAGCCAAGTAGAGGAGCGCTCTGGGGCCAACGTCCTGACTTTC CASSQVEERSGANVLTF
TRBJ2-5 TRBV4-3 . . TGCGCCAGCAGCCAAGATTATGGGGCAGGTGGACAGACCCAGTACTTC CASSQDYGAGGQTQYF
TRBJ2-7 TRBV27 . . TGTGCCAGCAGTTCCCACAGGAAAATGGCCTACGAGCAGTACTTC CASSSHRKMAYEQYF
TRBJ1-1 TRBV28 TRBD1 few TGTGCCAGCAGTTTATTTCAGGGGGCAGGAGCGGAAGCTTTCTTT CASSLFQGAGAEAFF